Following are 17 T cell receptor beta chains from one sample sequenced in a study of blood T cell repertoires in COVID-19. Sequencing used immunoSEQ multiplex PCR; TCRdb keeps in-frame clones, though not all of them. This table holds some 210,000 clones, about four fifths found once. The specimen sequenced was peripheral blood. Receptor source: a woman aged 35 to 49 with acute or convalescent COVID-19.

The V and J genes are TRBV19 and TRBJ2-5; 9 nucleotides line up with TRBD1. Germline V lookup: CDR1 LNHDA, CDR2 SQIVND (reference sequence). There are 15 residues in the CDR3. Germline trimming cut 6 bases from V and 4 bases from J; bases unmatched to any gene: 9. Written as DNA, the CDR3 is TGTGCCAGTAGCCCCAGGGACAGGGAACGAGAGACCCAGTACTTC. Its translation is CASSPRDRERETQYF.

The rearrangement links TRBV9 to TRBJ2-1, with TRBD2 matching 8 bases. Trimming at V came to 4 bases and at J to 3 bases, leaving 9 bases not matched to a gene. The CDR3 spans 16 residues. Germline V gives CDR1 SGDLS, CDR2 YYNGEE. The DNA of the CDR3 is TGTGCCAGCAGCTCTATAGCGGGGCGTAGCTACAATGAGCAGTTCTTC. Amino acids: CASSSIAGRSYNEQFF.

This chain connects TRBV6-6 to TRBJ2-3, with TRBD2 matching over 9 bases. Germline values: CDR1 MNHNY, CDR2 SVGAGI (reference sequence). The CDR3 covers 16 residues. Trimming at V came to 7 bases and at J to 2 bases, leaving 10 bases not matched to a gene. The CDR3 loop reads CASIHGAGGVTDTQYF. The DNA of the CDR3 is TGTGCCAGCATCCACGGGGCGGGAGGGGTCACAGATACGCAGTATTTT.

CDR3 bases: TGCAGCGTTGGGGAGAAGGAGAACACTGAAGCTTTCTTT. It encodes CSVGEKENTEAFF. V gene TRBV29-1 combines with J gene TRBJ1-1; D is ambiguous. The CDR3 runs 13 residues. The V gene lost 4 bases and the J gene lost 1 base, with 10 bases spanning the gap. CDR1 is SQVTM, CDR2 ANQGSEA, per germline.

The chain joins TRBV30 to TRBJ2-5; weak D call: TRBD2 (5 bases). V was cut by 0 bases and J by 5 bases, with 13 bases left in between. This CDR3 region has 14 residues. From germline, CDR1 is GTSNPN and CDR2 SVGIG (reference sequence). In DNA, the CDR3 is TGTGCCTGGAGTGTACTCGGGGTAGTGGAGACCCAGTACTTC. Translating gives CAWSVLGVVETQYF.

The CDR3 loop is CASSLGTSYGYTF. The CDR3 DNA sequence: TGTGCCAGCAGTTTAGGGACAAGCTATGGCTACACCTTC. The chain employs TRBV27 and TRBJ1-2, with D possibly matching TRBD1 (6 bases). Trimming left V 2 bases short and J 4 bases short, with 8 bases between. The length of the CDR3 is 13 residues. Germline V gene sequence: CDR1 MNHEY, CDR2 SMNVEV (reference sequence).

The V gene is TRBV10-1, the J gene TRBJ2-7; possible D gene TRBD1, 6 bases. Between the trimmed V and J ends, which lost 8 bases and 4 bases, there was a span of 12 bases. The CDR3 is 12 residues long. Germline CDR1 and CDR2: WNHNN and SYGVQD (reference sequence). DNA of the CDR3: TGCGCCAGCCCTACAGGGATATACGAGCAGTACTTC. This sequence encodes CASPTGIYEQYF.

The chain has TRBV18 and TRBJ2-7; D possibly corresponds to TRBD2 (5 bases). The CDR3 runs to 12 residues. The V and J ends lost 3 bases and 6 bases respectively, with 9 bases between them. In germline, CDR1 is KGHSH, CDR2 LQKENI. The DNA for the CDR3 is TGTGCCAGCTCACCGGGAGAACCCGAGCAGTACTTC. Translation gives CASSPGEPEQYF.

The chain combines TRBV19 with TRBJ1-2, with D unclear. This CDR3 region has 15 residues. V was clipped by 3 bases and J by 0 bases, with 11 bases between them. Germline V gene lookup returns CDR1 LNHDA and CDR2 SQIVND (reference sequence). The CDR3 is CASSIGGLANYGYTF. Written as DNA, the CDR3 is TGTGCCAGTAGTATCGGAGGGTTAGCTAACTATGGCTACACCTTC.

The chain has TRBV11-2 and TRBJ2-1; the match to TRBD2 covers 11 bases. The V and J ends lost 0 bases and 0 bases, in that order; junction bases with no gene match: 7. This CDR3 has 19 amino acids. CDR1 is SGHAT and CDR2 is FQNNGV in the germline V gene. For the CDR3, the DNA is TGTGCCAGCAGCTTAGAGGGTAGCGGGAGGGGCAGCTCCTACAATGAGCAGTTCTTC. Its protein is CASSLEGSGRGSSYNEQFF.

This clone occurred a few times. The chain uses TRBV7-8 and TRBJ1-1; 10 positions agree with TRBD1. With 5 bases clipped from V and 5 bases from J, the junction kept 8 bases outside the gene matches. CDR3 length: 15 residues. Germline V gives CDR1 SGHVS, CDR2 FQNEAQ. The CDR3 coding sequence is TGTGCCAGCAGCAGCAGGACAGGGGGTTGGACTGAAGCTTTCTTT. Protein product: CASSSRTGGWTEAFF. The full variable domain, completed using reference TRBV7-8 and TRBJ1-1, is GAGVSQSPRYKVAKRGQDVALRCDPISGHVSLFWYQQALGQGPEFLTYFQNEAQLDKSGLPSDRFFAERPEGSVSTLKIQRTQQEDSAVYLCASSSRTGGWTEAFFGQGTRLTVV.

The rearrangement links TRBV14 to TRBJ2-7, with D perhaps TRBD2 (5 bases). Per the germline V gene, CDR1 is SGHDN and CDR2 is FVKESK. The length of the CDR3 is 13 residues. Deletions cut 4 bases from V and 3 bases from J, with 10 bases between. The CDR3 nucleotides are TGTGCCAGCAGCCCGGGCGGGCTCTACGAGCAGTACTTC. Its translation: CASSPGGLYEQYF. Full variable domain (remainder filled in from reference TRBV14 and TRBJ2-7): EAGVTQFPSHSVIEKGQTVTLRCDPISGHDNLYWYRRVMGKEIKFLLHFVKESKQDESGMPNNRFLAERTGGTYSTLKVQPAELEDSGVYFCASSPGGLYEQYFGPGTRLTVT.

This chain links TRBV6-5 with TRBJ1-2; 12 bases map to TRBD1. The CDR3 runs 15 residues. Unmatched junction bases numbered 2, after V lost 2 bases and J lost 4 bases. The germline V gene encodes CDR1 MNHEY and CDR2 SVGAGI. CDR3 nucleotide sequence: TGTGCCAGCAGTTACCGGGGACAGGGGGCCTATGGCTACACCTTC. Amino acid sequence: CASSYRGQGAYGYTF.

The chain couples TRBV7-2 to TRBJ2-3; the D is unclear. Trimming took 1 base from V and 6 from J, leaving 11 bases between them. Germline CDR1 SGHTA, CDR2 FQGNSA. The CDR3 has 14 amino acids. The CDR3 DNA follows: TGTGCCAGCAGCTTAGTCGCGGATTGGGATACGCAGTATTTT. Protein sequence: CASSLVADWDTQYF. The variable domain in full, with the rest retrieved from reference TRBV7-2 and TRBJ2-3, is GAGVSQSPSNKVTEKGKDVELRCDPISGHTALYWYRQSLGQGLEFLIYFQGNSAPDKSGLPSDRFSAERTGGSVSTLTIQRTQQEDSAVYLCASSLVADWDTQYFGPGTRLTVL.

The rearrangement uses TRBV3-1 (or the pseudogene TRBV3-2) and TRBJ2-7, with 8 bases aligning to TRBD2. Germline V gene sequence: CDR1 LGHDT, CDR2 YNNKEL (reference sequence). Trimming cost V 0 bases and J 3 bases; bases outside gene matches: 7. The CDR3 consists of 16 residues. CDR3 in amino acids: CASSQESSGSIYEQYF. The CDR3 DNA follows: TGTGCCAGCAGCCAAGAGTCCAGCGGGAGTATCTACGAGCAGTACTTC.

A single count supports this clone. A read error may produce the germline difference seen at one junction end. The chain links TRBV5-1 to TRBJ2-3, with D tentatively TRBD2 (5 bases). The V gene's germline CDR1 is SGHRS and CDR2 YFSETQ. The CDR3 covers 15 residues. The CDR3 nucleotides are TGCGTCAGCAGCTTGGGCCGGGGAAACACAGATACGCAGTATTTT. Protein sequence: CVSSLGRGNTDTQYF.

V is TRBV27 and J is TRBJ2-1, with D possibly being TRBD1 (6 bases). Germline V gives CDR1 MNHEY, CDR2 SMNVEV (reference sequence). This CDR3 region has 13 residues. V lost 8 bases, J lost 8 bases, and 16 bases lay in between. The CDR3 bases are TGTGCCAGCTCCCCTCAGGGGCGCGATGAGCAGTTCTTC. As protein: CASSPQGRDEQFF.